The 16 T cell receptor beta chains given below trace back to one sample, sequenced in a study of T cell repertoires in cytomegalovirus infection. Their antigens remain unidentified. TCRdb passed the reads through MiXCR, listing each CDR3 protein once. The profile covers roughly 990,000 distinct CDR3 sequences, with approximately 31% appearing a single time and roughly 12% taken by the ten largest. This sample comprised cultured CD8+ T cells from PBMCs, obtained from culture after CMV antigen stimulation. These receptors all stem from a human donor in good health (CMV status not recorded). Some clones in this sample may be carry-over from other donors' samples.

This clonotype was seen only a few times. The chain joins TRBV7-9 to TRBJ2-7; 11 bases are a match to TRBD1. The V gene's germline CDR1 is SEHNR and CDR2 FQNEAQ (reference sequence). CDR3 length: 15 amino acids. Trimming removed 5 bases from V and 5 bases from J; junction bases left unmatched: 8. CDR3 residues: CASSPRDRGFNEQYF. CDR3 in DNA: TGTGCCAGCAGCCCCCGGGACAGGGGGTTCAACGAGCAGTACTTC.

The V call is TRBV4-1, the J call TRBJ1-5; D is perhaps TRBD1 (6 bases). Trimming took 4 bases from V and 0 from J, leaving 16 bases between them. The CDR3 totals 17 residues. The V gene's germline CDR1 is MGHRA and CDR2 YSYEKL. The CDR3 nucleotides are TGCGCCAGCAGCCTAAGTAGAGGGACACCTAGCAATCAGCCCCAGCATTTT. This codes for CASSLSRGTPSNQPQHF.

The gene calls are TRBV2 and TRBJ2-5, with unresolved D. With 5 bases removed from V and 5 bases from J, the gap between germline ends came to 6 bases. CDR1 SNHLY and CDR2 FYNNEI come from the germline V gene. The CDR3 loop spans 11 amino acids. CDR3 nucleotides: TGTGCCAGCAGTTCTACGGAGACCCAGTACTTC. Protein sequence: CASSSTETQYF.

This clonotype has more than one count but fewer than ten. The chain joins TRBV14 to TRBJ1-2, with a tentative D call TRBD1 (5 bases). From germline, CDR1 is SGHDN and CDR2 FVKESK. V dropped 5 bases and J dropped 2 bases, with 12 bases sitting between them. The CDR3 is made up of 14 amino acids. The CDR3: CASSVGRANYGYTF. The CDR3 region has the DNA TGTGCCAGCAGCGTCGGCAGGGCAAACTATGGCTACACCTTC.

The sample holds one count of this clonotype. The chain is built from TRBV6-1 and TRBJ1-5, with 10 positions matching TRBD1. The CDR3 runs 15 residues. Germline assignment: CDR1 MNHNS and CDR2 SASEGT. V shed 5 bases, J shed 3 bases, and the junction held 4 bases outside the gene matches. For the CDR3, the DNA is TGTGCCAGCAGTAAGACAGGGGGCCACAATCAGCCCCAGCATTTT. This gives the protein CASSKTGGHNQPQHF.

The V call is TRBV5-6, the J call TRBJ2-7, with TRBD1 identical over 10 bases. The V and J ends lost 2 bases and 3 bases, in that order; junction bases with no gene match: 5. Germline V lookup: CDR1 SGHDT, CDR2 YYEEEE. This CDR3 contains 15 residues. This CDR3 is CASSFGTGVSYEQYV. CDR3 sequence (DNA): TGTGCCAGCAGCTTCGGGACAGGGGTTAGCTACGAGCAGTACGTC.

This clonotype was recorded at least ten times. The chain recombines TRBV7-8 with TRBJ2-6; D possibly uses TRBD1 or TRBD2 (5 bases each). CDR1 and CDR2 from the germline V gene are SGHVS and FQNEAQ. V was clipped by 1 base and J by 18 bases, with 13 bases between them. The CDR3 is 12 residues long. The CDR3 DNA sequence: TGTGCCAGCAGCTTAGGTGGGGGTCCAGCGACTTTC. It translates to CASSLGGGPATF.

This clonotype has at least ten counts. The chain uses TRBV7-2 and TRBJ2-3; TRBD1 is a possible D gene (6 bases). The CDR3 has 16 residues. Deletions cut 2 bases from V and 1 base from J, with 13 bases between. Per germline, CDR1 SGHTA and CDR2 FQGNSA. The CDR3 sequence: CASSLHLQGRTDTQYF. The DNA for the CDR3 is TGTGCCAGCAGCTTACACTTACAGGGCCGCACAGATACGCAGTATTTT.

In its sample, this clonotype was seen a few times. V usage is TRBV12-3 or TRBV12-4 and J usage is TRBJ2-3; 8 bases fit TRBD1. The V gene end was trimmed by 5 bases and the J gene end by 4 bases; junction bases not matched to a gene: 5. The CDR3 length is 14 residues. The chain's CDR3 is CASSAGQGSDTQYF. The CDR3 DNA reads as TGTGCCAGCAGTGCCGGACAGGGCTCAGATACGCAGTATTTT.

This clonotype came up a few times. The chain links TRBV7-8 to TRBJ2-7; no reliable D call. The CDR3 length is 12 residues. CDR1 is SGHVS and CDR2 is FQNEAQ in the germline V gene. Trimming removed 4 bases at V and 7 bases at J, with 11 bases between. The CDR3 nucleotides are TGTGCCAGCAGCTCCCACTACCGAGAGCAGTACTTC. Its translation is CASSSHYREQYF.

This clonotype was found a few times. V is TRBV7-9 and J is TRBJ2-7, with TRBD2 matching over 9 bases. Germline CDR1 and CDR2: SEHNR and FQNEAQ (reference sequence). V trimming: 5 bases; J trimming: 6 bases; junction bases outside the gene matches: 8. The CDR3 loop spans 14 amino acids. The CDR3 spells CASSPVAGEGEQYF. The CDR3 DNA follows: TGTGCCAGCAGCCCCGTAGCGGGGGAGGGCGAGCAGTACTTC.

In its sample, this clonotype was seen a few times. V usage is TRBV13 and J usage is TRBJ2-1; D is tentatively TRBD1 or TRBD2 (5 bases each). V was clipped by 6 bases and J by 10 bases, with 16 bases between them. This CDR3 has 13 amino acids. Germline loops: CDR1 PRHDT, CDR2 FYEKMQ (reference sequence). CDR3 sequence reads: CASSDGDAGEQFF. The CDR3 coding sequence is TGTGCCAGCAGTGATGGGGACGCAGGGGAGCAGTTCTTC. Full variable domain (remainder filled in from reference TRBV13 and TRBJ2-1): AAGVIQSPRHLIKEKRETATLKCYPIPRHDTVYWYQQGPGQDPQFLISFYEKMQSDKGSIPDRFSAQQFSDYHSELNMSSLELGDSALYFCASSDGDAGEQFFGPGTRLTVL.

There are a few counts of this clonotype. This chain joins TRBV6-6 and TRBJ1-2; no reliable D call. CDR3 length: 12 amino acids. V was cut by 10 bases and J by 3 bases, with 12 bases left in between. Germline values: CDR1 MNHNY, CDR2 SVGAGI (reference sequence). Here the CDR3 reads CATTASYYGYTF. CDR3 sequence (DNA): TGTGCCACCACAGCCAGCTACTATGGCTACACCTTC.

This clonotype was recorded many times. CDR3: CASSFPPSGGGQETQYF. The DNA of the CDR3 is TGTGCCAGCAGCTTCCCTCCTAGCGGGGGTGGCCAAGAGACCCAGTACTTC. V and J are TRBV7-6 and TRBJ2-5, with 10 bases lining up with TRBD2. The germline CDR1 and CDR2 sequences are SGHVS and FNYEAQ. The CDR3 covers 17 residues. V lost 3 bases and J lost 1; bases outside the gene matches: 8.

This chain joins TRBV12-5 and TRBJ2-1, with a possible D match to TRBD2 (5 bases). This CDR3 contains 15 residues. The germline V gene encodes CDR1 LGHNT and CDR2 FRNRAP. Trimming shortened V by 6 bases and J by 0 bases, and 12 bases separated the two germline ends. The CDR3 is CASGTLLGSYNEQFF. CDR3 coding DNA: TGTGCTAGTGGAACTCTACTAGGCTCCTACAATGAGCAGTTCTTC.

The genes are TRBV11-3 and TRBJ1-1; a possible D gene is TRBD1 (5 bases). Germline assignment: CDR1 SGHNT and CDR2 YENEEA. This CDR3 has 12 residues. Trimming took 4 bases from V and 10 from J, leaving 13 bases between them. The CDR3: CASSYRGQGAFF. Here the CDR3 DNA reads TGTGCCAGCAGCTACCGGGGCCAAGGAGCTTTCTTT. Using reference TRBV11-3 and TRBJ1-1 for the parts outside the CDR3, the full variable domain is EAGVVQSPRYKIIEKKQPVAFWCNPISGHNTLYWYLQNLGQGPELLIRYENEEAVDDSQLPKDRFSAERLKGVDSTLKIQPAELGDSAVYLCASSYRGQGAFFGQGTRLTVV.